These 25 T cell receptor beta chains were all obtained from the same sample, sequenced in a study of spatial heterogeneity in lung cancer. Whole-study findings and limits: Counts of expanded intratumoral alpha and beta TCRs tracked tumor mutation counts.

These receptors have no known antigen. From the 5' RACE reads, TCRdb called clonotypes with MiXCR, one entry per CDR3 protein. The sample has about 16,000 distinct CDR3 sequences; 5.8% are singletons. As to time point: sample taken at primary tumor resection. This sample comprised lung tumor tissue, obtained at surgery. The receptor source for this set is a female donor with early-stage non-small cell lung cancer.

At least ten counts were recorded for this clonotype. This beta chain is an off-target read within a library intended for alpha chains, so its frequency means little. The CDR3 loop is CSALLAGGITGELFF. The CDR3 DNA reads TGCAGTGCTCTCTTAGCGGGAGGGATAACCGGGGAGCTGTTTTTT. V gene TRBV20-1 combines with J gene TRBJ2-2, with 11 bases lining up with TRBD2. Germline V gene lookup returns CDR1 DFQATT and CDR2 SNEGSKA (reference sequence). CDR3 length: 15 amino acids. Losses at the gene ends were 5 bases for V and 5 bases for J; bases not matched to a gene: 7.

This clonotype was found many times. Found in a library prepared for alpha chains, this beta chain is an off-target read, and its abundance has little meaning. The chain is built from TRBV19 and TRBJ2-5, with D perhaps matching TRBD1 (6 bases). V was cut by 6 bases and J by 2 bases, with 10 bases left in between. Germline CDR1 is LNHDA and CDR2 is SQIVND (reference sequence). This CDR3 is built from 13 residues. CDR3: CASSRTVQETQYF. The CDR3 DNA sequence: TGTGCCAGTAGCAGGACAGTTCAAGAGACCCAGTACTTC.

This clonotype was detected many times. This beta chain is a stray read from a library made for alpha chains; its abundance is not meaningful. This chain connects TRBV27 to TRBJ2-7, with TRBD1 identical over 8 bases. The CDR3 runs to 13 residues. The ends lost 6 bases at V and 2 bases at J; junction bases unmatched: 3. From germline, CDR1 is MNHEY and CDR2 SMNVEV (reference sequence). Here the CDR3 reads CASRETGAYEQYF. The DNA for the CDR3 is TGTGCCAGCAGGGAGACAGGGGCCTACGAGCAGTACTTC.

A note on this clonotype: Within a library made for alpha chains, this beta chain is off target, and its count is uninformative. The V gene is TRBV9, the J gene TRBJ2-7, with 9 bases identical to TRBD2. Germline V lookup: CDR1 SGDLS, CDR2 YYNGEE. This CDR3 has 15 amino acids. V lost 0 bases, J lost 6 bases, and 7 bases stayed unmatched. DNA for the CDR3: TGTGCCAGCAGCGTAGAGGCGGGAGGGCCTCGCGAGCAGTACTTC. Encoded protein: CASSVEAGGPREQYF.

This clonotype appeared many times. This beta chain lies outside the target of a library built for alpha chains; its clone size means little. The CDR3: CASNPGNTGELFF. DNA of the CDR3: TGCGCCAGCAACCCGGGAAACACCGGGGAGCTGTTTTTT. The J gene is TRBJ2-2, the V gene TRBV5-1, with D possibly TRBD2 on 5 matching bases. Looked up from germline, CDR1 is SGHRS and CDR2 is YFSETQ. The CDR3 is 13 residues long. The V gene lost 6 bases and the J gene lost 2 bases, with 8 bases spanning the gap.

This clonotype was seen only a few times. The library was prepared for alpha chains; this beta chain is a stray read, so its frequency means little. CDR3 protein: CASSFAGQGPYEQYF. In DNA, the CDR3 is TGTGCCAGCAGTTTCGCGGGACAGGGCCCCTACGAGCAGTACTTC. This chain links TRBV2 with TRBJ2-7; TRBD1 aligns across 9 bases. The CDR3 is 15 residues long. Per the germline V gene, CDR1 is SNHLY and CDR2 is FYNNEI. V gave up 5 bases and J gave up 2 bases; unmatched junction bases: 7.

This clonotype was counted at least ten times. Within a library made for alpha chains, this beta chain is off target, and its count is uninformative. The chain couples TRBV29-1 to TRBJ2-5, with TRBD2 identical over 7 bases. The germline gives CDR1 SQVTM, CDR2 ANQGSEA. V lost 4 bases, J lost 2 bases, and 7 bases stayed unmatched. This CDR3 region has 14 residues. The CDR3 is CSVAGTTTQETQYF. Here the CDR3 DNA reads TGCAGCGTTGCAGGGACTACTACGCAAGAGACCCAGTACTTC.

This clonotype is medium-sized by share. A library made for alpha chains picked up this beta chain off target, so its size means little. This chain joins TRBV28 and TRBJ2-7; perhaps TRBD1 as D (5 bases). V lost 3 bases, J lost 1 base, and 10 bases lay in between. This CDR3 has 14 amino acids. Germline V gene sequence: CDR1 MDHEN, CDR2 SYDVKM. The CDR3 is CASSLRAGSYEQYF. The CDR3 DNA follows: TGTGCCAGCAGTTTGCGAGCAGGGTCCTACGAGCAGTACTTC.

With respect to this clonotype: This beta chain was picked up by a library intended for alpha chains and is off target, so its count carries little meaning. The V and J genes are TRBV20-1 and TRBJ1-4, with TRBD1 as a possible D gene (6 bases). V lost 1 base and J 8 bases, leaving 14 bases between the germline ends. Germline V lookup: CDR1 DFQATT, CDR2 SNEGSKA (reference sequence). This CDR3 comprises 14 residues. The CDR3 coding sequence is TGCAGTGCTAGAGGCCTCGGGGGCAGGGAAAAACTGTTTTTT. Protein sequence: CSARGLGGREKLFF.

This clonotype appeared many times. This beta chain was picked up by a library intended for alpha chains and is off target, so its count carries little meaning. V and J are TRBV9 and TRBJ1-2, with no clear D. The CDR3 loop spans 14 amino acids. Deletions cut 3 bases from V and 2 bases from J, with 11 bases between. Looked up from germline, CDR1 is SGDLS and CDR2 is YYNGEE. The CDR3 DNA reads TGTGCCAGCAGCGCATACGGAATAAACTATGGCTACACCTTC. Residues: CASSAYGINYGYTF. Full variable domain (missing parts from reference TRBV9 and TRBJ1-2): DSGVTQTPKHLITATGQRVTLRCSPRSGDLSVYWYQQSLDQGLQFLIQYYNGEERAKGNILERFSAQQFPDLHSELNLSSLELGDSALYFCASSAYGINYGYTFGSGTRLTVV.

Ten or more counts support this clonotype. Because this beta chain is a stray read in a library intended to capture alpha chains, its abundance should not be given much weight. The chain combines TRBV5-4 with TRBJ2-7; 13 bases are a match to TRBD2. The CDR3 is made up of 16 amino acids. Germline V gene sequence: CDR1 SGHNT, CDR2 YYREEE (reference sequence). J lost 4 bases, V lost 4 bases, and 8 bases had no gene match. The CDR3 sequence: CASSGGLAGIKYEQYF. In DNA form, the CDR3 reads TGTGCCAGCAGCGGGGGACTAGCGGGAATTAAATACGAGCAGTACTTC.

A word on this clonotype: The library was prepared for alpha chains; this beta chain is a stray read, so its frequency means little. This rearrangement joins TRBV7-8 to TRBJ2-3, with 8 bases fitting TRBD1. The germline CDR1 and CDR2 sequences are SGHVS and FQNEAQ. V shed 0 bases, J shed 4 bases, and the junction held 6 bases outside the gene matches. CDR3 length: 16 residues. CDR3: CASSLARQGIPDTQYF. As DNA, the CDR3 is TGTGCCAGCAGCTTAGCGCGACAGGGGATCCCAGATACGCAGTATTTT.

There are a few counts of this clonotype. This beta chain is an off-target read within a library intended for alpha chains, so its frequency means little. The chain couples TRBV12-3 or TRBV12-4 to TRBJ2-1; no firm D call. The CDR3 is made up of 14 amino acids. V lost 3 bases and J 4 bases, leaving 10 bases between the germline ends. Here the CDR3 reads CASSFLGKYNEQFF. CDR3 sequence (DNA): TGTGCCAGCAGTTTTCTGGGAAAGTACAATGAGCAGTTCTTC.

This clonotype has a count of ten or more. The library was designed around alpha chains, so this beta chain is a stray read whose abundance carries little weight. V gene TRBV6-1 combines with J gene TRBJ1-4; D remains unclear. The CDR3 extends over 13 amino acids. Germline lookup yields CDR1 MNHNS and CDR2 SASEGT. V gave up 7 bases and J gave up 3 bases, with 9 bases separating them. CDR3 loop: CASNPGANEKLFF. In DNA form, the CDR3 reads TGTGCCAGCAACCCGGGAGCTAATGAAAAACTGTTTTTT.

This clonotype was observed many times. With the library built for alpha chains, this beta chain is off target and its frequency is not meaningful. The chain couples TRBV28 to TRBJ2-6; no clear D. The CDR3 loop spans 15 amino acids. V was pared by 6 bases and J by 1 base, with 10 bases between. Germline V gives CDR1 MDHEN, CDR2 SYDVKM. This CDR3 is CASSLNPSGANVLTF. The CDR3 DNA follows: TGTGCCAGCAGCCTCAACCCATCTGGGGCCAACGTCCTGACTTTC.

This clonotype was picked up a small number of times. With the library built for alpha chains, this beta chain is off target and its frequency is not meaningful. The chain uses TRBV20-1 and TRBJ1-2; the D is unclear. CDR1 and CDR2 (germline): DFQATT, SNEGSKA (reference sequence). V was cut by 1 base and J by 8 bases, with 8 bases left in between. The CDR3 loop spans 11 amino acids. The CDR3 here is CSARGARGYTF. The CDR3, as DNA: TGCAGTGCTAGAGGGGCGCGCGGCTACACCTTC.

A note on this clonotype: The library was built for alpha chains, so this beta chain is an off-target read and its size means little. V gene TRBV6-6 combines with J gene TRBJ2-5; D gene ambiguous. The CDR3 is 17 amino acids. Germline CDR1 MNHNY, CDR2 SVGAGI (reference sequence). V lost 0 bases, J lost 6 bases, and 20 bases lay in between. CDR3 amino acids: CASSYSRVSGDLKTQYF. CDR3 in DNA: TGTGCCAGCAGTTACTCGAGAGTCTCAGGAGATCTGAAGACCCAGTACTTC.

This clonotype showed up many times. In a library made to pick up alpha chains, this beta chain is a stray read with a size that means little. This chain joins TRBV7-2 and TRBJ2-1, with 8 bases that match TRBD2. The J segment lost 0 bases and the V segment lost 5 bases, leaving 6 bases of the junction unmatched. The CDR3 covers 16 residues. CDR1 is SGHTA, CDR2 FQGNSA, per germline. CDR3 residues: CASSKTSASSYNEQFF. The CDR3 DNA is TGTGCCAGCAGCAAGACTAGCGCCAGCTCCTACAATGAGCAGTTCTTC.

This clonotype was seen at least ten times. This beta chain was picked up by a library intended for alpha chains and is off target, so its count carries little meaning. The gene calls are TRBV20-1 and TRBJ2-1, with 8 bases that match TRBD2. The CDR3 has 18 amino acids. The ends lost 1 base at V and 0 bases at J; junction bases unmatched: 11. Germline V lookup: CDR1 DFQATT, CDR2 SNEGSKA (reference sequence). The chain's CDR3 is CSARGVERERVSYNEQFF. CDR3 sequence (DNA): TGCAGTGCTAGAGGTGTCGAGCGGGAGAGGGTCTCCTACAATGAGCAGTTCTTC.

This clonotype occurred many times. This beta chain represents an off-target read in a library built for alpha chains; its size is of limited meaning. CDR3: CASSRQILNTEAFF. The CDR3 bases are TGTGCCAGCAGCAGACAGATATTGAACACTGAAGCTTTCTTT. The rearrangement uses TRBV28 and TRBJ1-1; weak D call: TRBD1 (5 bases). Germline CDR1 MDHEN, CDR2 SYDVKM. V was pared by 6 bases and J by 0 bases, with 11 bases between. The CDR3 consists of 14 residues. Filled out from reference TRBV28 and TRBJ1-1, the complete variable domain reads DVKVTQSSRYLVKRTGEKVFLECVQDMDHENMFWYRQDPGLGLRLIYFSYDVKMKEKGDIPEGYSVSREKKERFSLILESASTNQTSMYLCASSRQILNTEAFFGQGTRLTVV.

This clonotype was found many times. Little can be read into the size of this beta chain, an off-target read in a library designed for alpha chains. This chain joins TRBV4-1 and TRBJ1-5; no firm D call. Looked up from germline, CDR1 is MGHRA and CDR2 is YSYEKL. This CDR3 region has 14 residues. V lost 5 bases to trimming and J lost 3 bases, with 11 bases between them. CDR3 sequence: CASSKFEANQPQHF. The CDR3 coding sequence is TGCGCCAGCAGCAAATTCGAAGCCAATCAGCCCCAGCATTTT.

Many counts were recorded for this clonotype. Little can be read into the size of this beta chain, an off-target read in a library designed for alpha chains. The chain links TRBV12-3 or TRBV12-4 to TRBJ1-4; possible D gene TRBD1, 5 bases. The V and J ends lost 4 bases and 5 bases respectively, with 11 bases between them. There are 14 residues in the CDR3. The CDR3 bases are TGTGCCAGCAGTTCTTACAGGCGAAATGAAAAACTGTTTTTT. Translating it yields CASSSYRRNEKLFF.

This clonotype came up many times. This beta chain turned up in a library designed for alpha chains; as an off-target read, its abundance says little. The rearrangement uses TRBV20-1 and TRBJ2-2; 11 bases fit TRBD2. V lost 4 bases and J lost 4; bases outside the gene matches: 11. Germline V gene lookup returns CDR1 DFQATT and CDR2 SNEGSKA (reference sequence). The CDR3 loop spans 17 amino acids. The DNA for the CDR3 is TGCAGTGCTATACCACTTAGCGGGAGGGAGTCCACCGGGGAGCTGTTTTTT. Its protein is CSAIPLSGRESTGELFF.

This clonotype came up many times. Since the library was made to target alpha chains, this beta chain is a stray read and its abundance is not meaningful. V and J are TRBV20-1 and TRBJ2-7, with 10 bases aligning to TRBD2. The CDR3 has 15 residues. V dropped 7 bases and J dropped 3; count of bases not matched to a gene: 12. From germline, CDR1 is DFQATT and CDR2 SNEGSKA (reference sequence). The CDR3 nucleotides are TGCAGTGTTTCCCCAATCGCTAGCGGGAGCTACGAGCAGTACTTC. Translated, it gives CSVSPIASGSYEQYF.

This clonotype came up many times. Since the library was made to target alpha chains, this beta chain is a stray read and its abundance is not meaningful. The chain employs TRBV20-1 and TRBJ2-1; the match to TRBD1 covers 10 bases. The CDR3 has 13 amino acids. Germline loops: CDR1 DFQATT, CDR2 SNEGSKA (reference sequence). The V and J ends lost 6 bases and 2 bases, in that order; junction bases with no gene match: 1. DNA of the CDR3: TGCAGTGCAGGACAGGGGGCCTACAATGAGCAGTTCTTC. This encodes CSAGQGAYNEQFF.